Listed below are T cell receptor beta chains from one sample, sequenced in a study of cytomegalovirus exposure and HLA in healthy donors. Data came from immunoSEQ multiplex PCR; TCRdb stores just in-frame clones and leaves some out. The table shows roughly 150,000 clones, with roughly 84% occurring only once. Material: PBMCs. These receptors originate from a woman aged 18-30 years in good health and CMV-seronegative. Each CDR3 is given with its conserved first and last residue. A D gene is named only where the DNA matches it firmly. Size values are once, few and many counts, or a class for expanded clones, and some rows have none.

D gene,clone size,J gene,V gene,CDR3 DNA,CDR3 protein
TRBD1,.,TRBJ1-4,TRBV6-6,TGTGCCAGCAGCCCGACAGGGGGTCCTAATGAAAAACTGTTTTTT,CASSPTGGPNEKLFF
TRBD2,.,TRBJ2-1,TRBV11-3,TGTGCCAGCAGCTTAGTCGGGGGGGATTACAATGAGCAGTTCTTC,CASSLVGGDYNEQFF
TRBD1,.,TRBJ1-1,TRBV6-4,TGTGCCAGCAGCGTGGACAGGGGGGCTGAAGCTTTCTTT,CASSVDRGAEAFF
TRBD1,.,TRBJ1-5,TRBV6-5,TGTGCCAGCAGAGGGACAGGGGATAGCAATCAGCCCCAGCATTTT,CASRGTGDSNQPQHF
.,.,TRBJ1-5,TRBV18,TGTGCCAGCTCACAAGACACTTATCAGCCCCAGCATTTT,CASSQDTYQPQHF
.,.,TRBJ1-5,TRBV28,TGTGCCAGCATCTGGGGGGGGAATGTGGGTCAGCCCCAGCATTTT,CASIWGGNVGQPQHF
.,.,TRBJ2-1,TRBV9,TGTGCCAGCAGCGCTTGGGACTCCCCCCGGCCGTTCTTC,CASSAWDSPRPFF
TRBD1,.,TRBJ1-2,TRBV5-1,TGCGCCAGCGGGTCCTACGTCGGGACAGGGGACGGCTACACCTTC,CASGSYVGTGDGYTF
.,.,TRBJ1-4,TRBV15,TGTGCCACCAGCAGAGATCGAGGATTAAATGAAAAACTGTTTTTT,CATSRDRGLNEKLFF
TRBD1,.,TRBJ2-3,TRBV5-1,TGCGCCAGCAGCAGGACAGGGGACCCCAGCACAGATACGCAGTATTTT,CASSRTGDPSTDTQYF
TRBD1,.,TRBJ2-7,TRBV6-5,TGTGCCAGCAGTCCGGGACAGAGATCCTACGAGCAGTACTTC,CASSPGQRSYEQYF
.,few,TRBJ2-1,TRBV5-6,TGTGCCAGCAGCTTTTCCCCCCTATCCTACAATGAGCAGTTCTTC,CASSFSPLSYNEQFF
TRBD1,once,TRBJ2-7,TRBV14,TGTGCCAGCAGCCAAGACCCGGGACAGTCCTACGAGCAGTACTTC,CASSQDPGQSYEQYF
TRBD1,.,TRBJ1-5,TRBV2,TGTGCCAGCAGCCGACAGGGGGATCAGCCCCAGCATTTT,CASSRQGDQPQHF
.,.,TRBJ1-2,TRBV6-1,TGTGCCAGCAGTGTTGGGGGGGTGGTCTATGGCTACACCTTC,CASSVGGVVYGYTF
.,.,TRBJ2-7,TRBV5-1,TGCGCCAGCAGCTTGGGTTTTCGCCGGGCGGGGGAGCAGTACTTC,CASSLGFRRAGEQYF
.,.,TRBJ1-1,TRBV18,TGTGCCAGCTCACCAGGGCGTAAACAGCAGAACACTGAAGCTTTCTTT,CASSPGRKQQNTEAFF
TRBD1,few,TRBJ1-2,TRBV7-9,TGTGCCAGCAGCTATCCGGGACAGACTAACTATGGCTACACCTTC,CASSYPGQTNYGYTF
.,.,TRBJ1-2,TRBV5-1,TGCGCCAGCAGCTTGTTTGGCAGGTCGGGGGATGGCTACACCTTC,CASSLFGRSGDGYTF
.,.,TRBJ2-5,TRBV7-7,TGTGCCAGCAGCCCCCGTAACCCCCTGGGAGTGGAGACCCAGTACTTC,CASSPRNPLGVETQYF
TRBD1,.,TRBJ2-5,TRBV6-1,TGTGCCAGCAGTGAAGTGGGGCAGGGGGCGGGGGAGACCCAGTACTTC,CASSEVGQGAGETQYF
TRBD1,.,TRBJ2-2,TRBV29-1,TGCAGCTTCCGCAGAGACAGGGTCGGGGAGCTGTTTTTT,CSFRRDRVGELFF
TRBD1,.,TRBJ1-2,TRBV6-1,TGTGCCAGCAGTGTAACAGGGGGCATCGATGGCTACACCTTC,CASSVTGGIDGYTF
.,.,TRBJ1-6,TRBV6-6,TGTGCCAGCTTAGGAGGTGCGAATTCACCCCTCCACTTT,CASLGGANSPLHF
TRBD1,.,TRBJ2-1,TRBV11-2,TGTGCCAGCAGCCCAGGGACAGGCAATGAGCAGTTCTTC,CASSPGTGNEQFF
.,.,TRBJ2-1,TRBV6-1,TGTGCCAGCAAAGGGGGAACCCCGGGATACAATGAGCAGTTCTTC,CASKGGTPGYNEQFF
TRBD2,.,TRBJ2-7,TRBV30,TGTGCCTGGAGTGTCGGGGGGACTTCCTACGAGCAGTACTTC,CAWSVGGTSYEQYF
TRBD2,.,TRBJ2-2,TRBV29-1,TGCAGCGTTGTCTCCGGGGGGGGGTCCGGGGAGCTGTTTTTT,CSVVSGGGSGELFF
TRBD1,.,TRBJ2-5,TRBV6-1,TGTGCCAGTGGCCCCGGGACAGCGAAAGAGACCCAGTACTTC,CASGPGTAKETQYF
TRBD1,.,TRBJ2-7,TRBV6-5,TGTGCCAGCTGGGACAGCTACGAGCAGTACTTC,CASWDSYEQYF
TRBD1,.,TRBJ1-2,TRBV27,TGTGCCAGCTCAACAGGGACAGGGGGCAACTATGGCTACACCTTC,CASSTGTGGNYGYTF
.,few,TRBJ1-5,TRBV19,TGTGCCAGTAACTCGGGGGGGTTCGGGGGCAATCAGCCCCAGCATTTT,CASNSGGFGGNQPQHF
.,.,TRBJ1-4,TRBV5-6,TGTGCCAGCAGCTTAACGACGGCGGGAAGTAATGAAAAACTGTTTTTT,CASSLTTAGSNEKLFF
.,few,TRBJ2-2,TRBV10-1,TGCGCCAGCAGTGATTCTACCGGGGAGCTGTTTTTT,CASSDSTGELFF
TRBD2,few,TRBJ2-1,TRBV29-1,TGCAGCGTTGGGGGACTAGCTGTAGGTGAGCAGTTCTTC,CSVGGLAVGEQFF
TRBD1,.,TRBJ1-1,TRBV6-5,TGTGCCAGCAGTTACTCGAACAGGGGGCTCACTGAAGCTTTCTTT,CASSYSNRGLTEAFF
.,.,TRBJ1-2,TRBV7-9,TGTGCCAGCAGCTTATCGGGGGGGGGTACCTATGGCTACACCTTC,CASSLSGGGTYGYTF
TRBD1,.,TRBJ1-1,TRBV5-6,TGTGCCAGCAGCTTCGGACAGGGGGCCGCTGAAGCTTTCTTT,CASSFGQGAAEAFF
.,.,TRBJ1-2,TRBV7-2,TGTGCCAGCAGCTTATTATGGGAGACTAACTATGGCTACACCTTC,CASSLLWETNYGYTF
.,.,TRBJ1-6,TRBV6-1,TGTGCCAGCAGTACATCCGGGACACCTAATTCACCCCTCCACTTT,CASSTSGTPNSPLHF
TRBD1,.,TRBJ2-7,TRBV7-8,TGTGCCAGCAGGGGTAACAGGGGTAGCTCCTACGAGCAGTACTTC,CASRGNRGSSYEQYF
.,few,TRBJ1-1,TRBV2,TGTGCCAGCAGGCCACAATCGACAGGGAACACTGAAGCTTTCTTT,CASRPQSTGNTEAFF
TRBD2,.,TRBJ2-5,TRBV6-1,TGTGCCAGCAGTGAAGCTTTTAGCGGGGGGGCCGTCCAAGAGACCCAGTACTTC,CASSEAFSGGAVQETQYF
.,.,TRBJ2-7,TRBV30,TGTGCCGCAATTAAACAGGGCTACGAGCAGTACTTC,CAAIKQGYEQYF
TRBD1,.,TRBJ2-7,TRBV5-6,TGTGCCAGCAGCCCATCGACAGGGTTGGGCTCCTACGAGCAGTACTTC,CASSPSTGLGSYEQYF
.,.,TRBJ2-7,TRBV7-8,TGTGCCAGCAGCTTAGGCTACAGCTCCTACGAGCAGTACTTC,CASSLGYSSYEQYF